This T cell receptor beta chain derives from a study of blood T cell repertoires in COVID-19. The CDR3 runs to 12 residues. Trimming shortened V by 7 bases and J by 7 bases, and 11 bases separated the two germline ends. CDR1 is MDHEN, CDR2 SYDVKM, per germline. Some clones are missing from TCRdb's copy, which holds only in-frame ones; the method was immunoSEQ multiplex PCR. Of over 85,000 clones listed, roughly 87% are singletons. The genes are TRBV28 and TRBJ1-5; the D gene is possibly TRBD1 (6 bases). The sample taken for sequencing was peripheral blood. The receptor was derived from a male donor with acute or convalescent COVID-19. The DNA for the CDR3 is TGTGCCAGCAATATGGGGGCCCAGCCCCAGCATTTT. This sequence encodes CASNMGAQPQHF.